The clone carrying this T cell receptor beta chain was found a few times. Its cognate antigen is unknown. These data are taken from a study of cytomegalovirus exposure and HLA in healthy donors. Study background: Counted in an early data release were roughly 87 million unique TCRs from HLA-typed donors. Falling in the Caucasian-associated ancestry cluster were 80% to 90% of about 400 genotyped donors. Study-level results: Researchers reported that a few CMV-associated chains were confirmed in vitro as CMV antigen-specific. It was only CMV serostatus that was available as immune exposure information.

Primers: 60 Vbeta forward and 13 Jbeta reverse. Generated by immunoSEQ multiplex PCR, the TCRdb table keeps only in-frame clones and is missing some. The table lists about 250,000 clones, 85% of them singletons. V shed 4 bases and J 2 bases; nucleotides not matched to a gene: 5. The CDR3 runs to 15 residues. Germline V lookup: CDR1 SGHKS, CDR2 YYEKEE (reference sequence). The sequence came from a girl aged 2 to 10 in good health and CMV-seronegative. The chain uses TRBV5-5 and TRBJ1-3; the match to TRBD1 covers 8 bases. Sequenced: PBMCs. The DNA of the CDR3 is TGTGCCAGCAGCCCCGACAGGGGAACTGGAAACACCATATATTTT. It is translated as CASSPDRGTGNTIYF. The entire variable domain, with the rest obtained from reference TRBV5-5 and TRBJ1-3, is as follows: DAGVTQSPTHLIKTRGQQVTLRCSPISGHKSVSWYQQVLGQGPQFIFQYYEKEERGRGNFPDRFSARQFPNYSSELNVNALLLGDSALYLCASSPDRGTGNTIYFGEGSWLTVV.